This T cell receptor beta chain was sequenced in a study of blood T cells in healthy people across ages. General observations from the study: The study lacked donor CMV status, which possibly confounded expanded clonotype changes.

This clonotype was seen more than once but under ten times. Its cognate antigen is unknown. Through a sample-barcoded 5' primer and a J-beta primer mix, a second PCR was run for about 7 to 12 cycles. The yield of each sample was at least 3 million CDR3-containing paired-end reads. TCRdb independently ran MiXCR on the 5' RACE reads; one entry per CDR3 protein. The table includes over 600,000 distinct CDR3 sequences, 56% detected once. Source material: blood. This clonotype was sampled from a middle-aged man in good health.

This CDR3 reads CASTPGAQDDQPQHF. The CDR3 nucleotides read TGTGCCAGCACTCCAGGGGCTCAGGACGATCAGCCCCAGCATTTT. V is TRBV28 and J is TRBJ1-5; TRBD1 is a possible D gene (6 bases). The CDR3 totals 15 residues. Germline lookup yields CDR1 MDHEN and CDR2 SYDVKM. Trimming removed 7 bases from V and 5 bases from J, with 18 bases in between. Together with reference TRBV28 and TRBJ1-5, the CDR3 gives the full variable domain: DVKVTQSSRYLVKRTGEKVFLECVQDMDHENMFWYRQDPGLGLRLIYFSYDVKMKEKGDIPEGYSVSREKKERFSLILESASTNQTSMYLCASTPGAQDDQPQHFGDGTRLSIL.